Presented here are 25 T cell receptor beta chains from one specimen sequenced in a study of OX40 agonist ivuxolimab in advanced cancers. Here immunoSEQ multiplex PCR was the method, and the copy in TCRdb shows in-frame clones only, minus some. Seen here are 65,000 to 90,000 clones, about 90% observed once, and the top ten hold roughly 9.8%. Here the sequenced sample was CD4+ or CD8+ T cells sorted from blood, taken in a trial of the OX40 agonist ivuxolimab. Receptors originate from an adult with an advanced solid tumor such as melanoma, head and neck, liver or kidney cancer.

This clone was seen only a few times. J is TRBJ2-1 and V is TRBV5-1; no clear D. Deletions cut 0 bases from V and 7 bases from J, with 11 bases between. The CDR3 is 14 amino acids. Germline CDR1 SGHRS, CDR2 YFSETQ. CDR3 in DNA: TGCGCCAGCAGCTTGGTTGCGGCTAGGAATGAGCAGTTCTTC. It yields the protein CASSLVAARNEQFF.

This chain joins TRBV19 and TRBJ1-1; 7 bases are shared with TRBD1. The V and J ends lost 4 bases and 1 base, in that order; junction bases with no gene match: 6. The CDR3 covers 15 residues. Germline loops: CDR1 LNHDA, CDR2 SQIVND (reference sequence). The CDR3 nucleotides read TGTGCCAGTAGTAAGTCACAGGGGTGGAACACTGAAGCTTTCTTT. Amino acids: CASSKSQGWNTEAFF. The full variable domain, in which reference TRBV19 and TRBJ1-1 provide the parts outside the CDR3, is DGGITQSPKYLFRKEGQNVTLSCEQNLNHDAMYWYRQDPGQGLRLIYYSQIVNDFQKGDIAEGYSVSREKKESFPLTVTSAQKNPTAFYLCASSKSQGWNTEAFFGQGTRLTVV.

This chain uses TRBV27 with TRBJ2-5, with D possibly called TRBD1 or TRBD2 (5 bases each). The germline CDR1 and CDR2 sequences are MNHEY and SMNVEV (reference sequence). The V and J ends lost 3 bases and 1 base respectively, with 9 bases between them. The CDR3 consists of 14 residues. DNA of the CDR3: TGTGCCAGCAGTTTTAACGGGGCCCAAGAGACCCAGTACTTC. Protein product: CASSFNGAQETQYF.

The rearrangement uses TRBV4-1 and TRBJ2-5; TRBD1 agrees at 7 bases. V shed 3 bases, J shed 5 bases, and the junction held 15 bases outside the gene matches. This CDR3 contains 17 residues. Germline CDR1 reads MGHRA; CDR2 reads YSYEKL. The CDR3 DNA reads TGCGCCAGCAGCCATCCAAACCAGAGACAGGGAGAGGAGACCCAGTACTTC. This encodes CASSHPNQRQGEETQYF.

Notes on this clone: This same CDR3 is encoded by further DNA sequences in the sample. The rearrangement uses TRBV7-9 and TRBJ2-7; 12 bases align to TRBD2. This CDR3 is built from 15 residues. Per the germline V gene, CDR1 is SEHNR and CDR2 is FQNEAQ (reference sequence). V trimming: 0 bases; J trimming: 4 bases; junction bases outside the gene matches: 1. Written as DNA, the CDR3 is TGTGCCAGCAGCTTAGCGGGACTAGCGGGTTACGAGCAGTACTTC. Its translation is CASSLAGLAGYEQYF.

This clone was seen only once. V and J are TRBV5-1 and TRBJ2-1, with D possibly called TRBD1 or TRBD2 (5 bases each). CDR3 size: 16 residues. The V gene's germline CDR1 is SGHRS and CDR2 YFSETQ. Trimming took off 4 bases at V and 7 bases at J, with 21 bases between the two ends. The CDR3 DNA sequence: TGCGCCAGCAGCCAGGGTTGGGGGTTGTTTAGTAATGAGCAGTTCTTC. Protein product: CASSQGWGLFSNEQFF.

This chain connects TRBV7-9 to TRBJ1-1; TRBD1 is a possible D gene (5 bases). The germline gives CDR1 SEHNR, CDR2 FQNEAQ (reference sequence). The CDR3 totals 14 residues. V lost 3 bases, J lost 0 bases, and 8 bases lay in between. CDR3 amino acids: CASSLDNMNTEAFF. The CDR3 coding sequence is TGTGCCAGCAGCTTGGACAACATGAACACTGAAGCTTTCTTT. Variable domain in full (rest from reference TRBV7-9 and TRBJ1-1): DTGVSQNPRHKITKRGQNVTFRCDPISEHNRLYWYRQTLGQGPEFLTYFQNEAQLEKSRLLSDRFSAERPKGSFSTLEIQRTEQGDSAMYLCASSLDNMNTEAFFGQGTRLTVV.

This chain joins TRBV11-2 and TRBJ2-2, with 10 bases fitting TRBD2. The CDR3 has 19 residues. Germline values: CDR1 SGHAT, CDR2 FQNNGV. The ends lost 5 bases at V and 6 bases at J; junction bases unmatched: 18. CDR3: CASSAGQFGASGSSGELFF. The CDR3 coding sequence is TGTGCCAGCAGCGCAGGACAGTTCGGGGCTAGCGGGAGCTCCGGGGAGCTGTTTTTT.

This clone was seen more than once but under ten times. The chain is built from TRBV10-1 and TRBJ2-1; 8 bases agree with TRBD2. The germline CDR1 and CDR2 sequences are WNHNN and SYGVQD (reference sequence). There are 14 residues in the CDR3. V shed 4 bases and J 12 bases; nucleotides not matched to a gene: 11. CDR3 residues: CASSAGTRGTGQFF. DNA for the CDR3: TGCGCCAGCAGTGCCGGGACTAGAGGTACGGGGCAGTTCTTC.

V gene TRBV30 combines with J gene TRBJ1-5; D remains ambiguous. The V end lost 4 bases, the J end lost 0 bases, and 13 bases lay between the germline ends. The length of the CDR3 is 15 residues. CDR1 GTSNPN and CDR2 SVGIG come from the germline V gene (reference sequence). In nucleotides, the CDR3 is TGTGCCTGGAATTCGGGGTCTAATAGCAATCAGCCCCAGCATTTT. This codes for CAWNSGSNSNQPQHF.

This clone was picked up one time. The gene calls are TRBV6-5 and TRBJ2-7; the match to TRBD2 covers 10 bases. V lost 0 bases and J lost 4; bases outside the gene matches: 3. The CDR3 runs to 15 residues. Germline CDR1 and CDR2: MNHEY and SVGAGI. For the CDR3, the DNA is TGTGCCAGCAGTTACTCGGGGACTAGCGTGTACGAGCAGTACTTC. Translation: CASSYSGTSVYEQYF.

This chain connects TRBV10-1 to TRBJ1-1, with unresolved D. V lost 0 bases, J lost 2 bases, and 4 bases lay in between. The CDR3 totals 13 residues. Germline V gives CDR1 WNHNN, CDR2 SYGVQD (reference sequence). This chain's CDR3 is CASSESTNTEAFF. In DNA, the CDR3 is TGCGCCAGCAGTGAGTCGACCAACACTGAAGCTTTCTTT.

The CDR3 DNA reads TGTGCCAGCAGTTTGGGACAGGGGGTACCCAGCTCCTACGAGCAGTACTTC. It is translated as CASSLGQGVPSSYEQYF. The chain links TRBV28 to TRBJ2-7, with TRBD1 identical over 11 bases. Per germline, CDR1 MDHEN and CDR2 SYDVKM. V trimming: 3 bases; J trimming: 0 bases; junction bases outside the gene matches: 7. This CDR3 comprises 17 residues.

This chain uses TRBV19 with TRBJ1-1; D call uncertain. Trimming left V 4 bases short and J 8 bases short, with 11 bases between. From germline, CDR1 is LNHDA and CDR2 SQIVND (reference sequence). The CDR3 covers 12 residues. The CDR3 region has the DNA TGTGCCAGTAGTACCTCGTACAGAGAAGCTTTCTTT. Its protein is CASSTSYREAFF.

DNA for the CDR3: TGTGCCAGCGTGGTGGGAGTTGGGACAGATACGCAGTATTTT. This encodes CASVVGVGTDTQYF. The rearrangement joins TRBV7-8 to TRBJ2-3; possible D gene TRBD2, 5 bases. The CDR3 runs 14 residues. The V end lost 8 bases, the J end lost 3 bases, and 15 bases lay between the germline ends. The germline V gene has CDR1 SGHVS and CDR2 FQNEAQ.

The chain is built from TRBV5-1 and TRBJ2-4; 14 bases align to TRBD2. The J segment lost 5 bases and the V segment lost 3 bases, leaving 4 bases of the junction unmatched. The CDR3 totals 16 residues. Germline assignment: CDR1 SGHRS and CDR2 YFSETQ. This CDR3 is CASSSGTSGGQNIQYF. The DNA of the CDR3 is TGCGCCAGCAGCTCCGGGACTAGCGGGGGCCAAAACATTCAGTACTTC.

V is TRBV5-4 and J is TRBJ1-1; no reliable D call. In germline, CDR1 is SGHNT, CDR2 YYREEE (reference sequence). The CDR3 runs 14 residues. Trimming stripped 5 bases from V and 4 bases from J, with 15 bases between. The CDR3 nucleotides read TGTGCCAGCAGTGACCGGGAGCTTGGCACTGAAGCTTTCTTT. Protein product: CASSDRELGTEAFF.

V is TRBV9 and J is TRBJ2-1; D gene uncertain. This CDR3 is built from 13 residues. Germline CDR1 and CDR2: SGDLS and YYNGEE. Trimming took off 4 bases at V and 4 bases at J, with 9 bases between the two ends. DNA of the CDR3: TGTGCCAGCAGCTCTTCTAGGTACAATGAGCAGTTCTTC. Translation: CASSSSRYNEQFF.

The gene calls are TRBV9 and TRBJ1-2; D unresolved. From germline, CDR1 is SGDLS and CDR2 YYNGEE. Trimming left V 0 bases short and J 4 bases short, with 13 bases between. The CDR3 is 15 residues long. CDR3 nucleotide sequence: TGTGCCAGCAGCGTAGTGGGCAGTTCTGTCTATGGCTACACCTTC. Protein sequence: CASSVVGSSVYGYTF. The full variable domain, in which reference TRBV9 and TRBJ1-2 provide the parts outside the CDR3, is DSGVTQTPKHLITATGQRVTLRCSPRSGDLSVYWYQQSLDQGLQFLIQYYNGEERAKGNILERFSAQQFPDLHSELNLSSLELGDSALYFCASSVVGSSVYGYTFGSGTRLTVV.

V is TRBV28 and J is TRBJ1-4; D gene uncertain. The CDR3 runs 16 residues. Germline-derived CDR1 and CDR2 are MDHEN and SYDVKM. Between the trimmed V and J ends, which lost 6 bases and 0 bases, there was a span of 14 bases. The DNA for the CDR3 is TGTGCCAGCAGCGAAACGACGGATGCAACTAATGAAAAACTGTTTTTT. Its protein product is CASSETTDATNEKLFF.

The chain links TRBV6-1 to TRBJ2-4; 8 bases fit TRBD1. V gave up 3 bases and J gave up 6 bases; unmatched junction bases: 7. Germline-derived CDR1 and CDR2 are MNHNS and SASEGT. The length of the CDR3 is 15 residues. The DNA for the CDR3 is TGTGCCAGCAGTGACAGAACAGGGGGAAGAAACATTCAGTACTTC. Amino acids: CASSDRTGGRNIQYF.

This sequence joins TRBV27 and TRBJ2-7; D is possibly TRBD2 (5 bases). The CDR3 contains 15 residues. The V end was cut by 5 bases, the J end by 3 bases, with 17 bases between. Germline CDR1 is MNHEY and CDR2 is SMNVEV (reference sequence). The CDR3 protein is CASSLSGLGVYEQYF. The CDR3 DNA reads as TGTGCCAGCAGTCTCAGCGGACTTGGGGTCTACGAGCAGTACTTC.

The gene calls are TRBV28 and TRBJ2-7; TRBD2 might be the D (5 bases). The CDR3 consists of 14 residues. V gave up 7 bases and J gave up 0 bases, with 13 bases separating them. From germline, CDR1 is MDHEN and CDR2 SYDVKM. Written as DNA, the CDR3 is TGTGCCAGCAATCCCCCGGGATTCTCCTACGAGCAGTACTTC. Its translation is CASNPPGFSYEQYF.

This chain joins TRBV6-5 and TRBJ1-1; D gene uncertain. Germline CDR1 reads MNHEY; CDR2 reads SVGAGI. The CDR3 sequence is 15 residues long. The ends were cut back, 4 bases at V and 2 bases at J, with 14 bases in the middle. CDR3 in DNA: TGTGCCAGCAGTTCTCGGGCAGATGATAACACTGAAGCTTTCTTT. Its protein product is CASSSRADDNTEAFF.

The chain links TRBV4-1 to TRBJ2-5; 10 positions match TRBD1. The CDR3 spans 14 residues. In germline, CDR1 is MGHRA, CDR2 YSYEKL. The J segment lost 5 bases and the V segment lost 3 bases, leaving 3 bases of the junction unmatched. CDR3 sequence: CASSHGTGDETQYF. The DNA for the CDR3 is TGCGCCAGCAGCCACGGGACAGGGGACGAGACCCAGTACTTC.